One sample yielded the 26 T cell receptor beta chains listed below, sequenced in a study of blood T cell repertoires in COVID-19. Here immunoSEQ multiplex PCR was the method, and the copy in TCRdb shows in-frame clones only, minus some. Of 190,000 or so clones listed, around nine tenths are singletons. The sequenced sample was peripheral blood. The receptors come from a man aged 35 to 55 with active or convalescent COVID-19.

This clone was detected only a few times. The junction shows a germline mismatch at one end, possibly a read error. V gene TRBV28 combines with J gene TRBJ2-7, with TRBD2 identical over 14 bases. Germline CDR1 reads MDHEN; CDR2 reads SYDVKM. The CDR3 has 12 amino acids. The CDR3 spells CASSLGLAGGHF. The CDR3 bases are TGTGCCAGCAGTCTCGGACTAGCGGGGGGCCACTTC.

The sample holds one count of this clone. J is TRBJ2-5 and V is TRBV18; D is unclear. This CDR3 is 13 amino acids long. Germline V gene sequence: CDR1 KGHSH, CDR2 LQKENI. Deletions cut 3 bases from V and 1 base from J, with 6 bases between. CDR3 DNA: TGTGCCAGCTCACCCCCCATCCAAGAGACCCAGTACTTC. Protein sequence: CASSPPIQETQYF.

V gene TRBV19 combines with J gene TRBJ1-1, with D maybe TRBD1 (5 bases). Germline assignment: CDR1 LNHDA and CDR2 SQIVND (reference sequence). There are 14 residues in the CDR3. V was clipped by 5 bases and J by 1 base, with 11 bases between them. CDR3 in DNA: TGTGCCAGTAGTGCGGGGGACGCGAACACTGAAGCTTTCTTT. Translating it yields CASSAGDANTEAFF.

V gene TRBV27 combines with J gene TRBJ2-1, with a weak D call TRBD1 (6 bases). V was cut by 0 bases and J by 4 bases, with 13 bases left in between. The CDR3 has 16 residues. Germline V gives CDR1 MNHEY, CDR2 SMNVEV (reference sequence). The CDR3 nucleotides read TGTGCCAGCAGTTTATCGATAGGGGGATGGTACAATGAGCAGTTCTTC. This sequence encodes CASSLSIGGWYNEQFF.

This clone was observed once. The chain recombines TRBV28 with TRBJ2-2; 7 bases are a match to TRBD2. The germline V gene has CDR1 MDHEN and CDR2 SYDVKM. The CDR3 has 17 residues. V shed 6 bases and J 0 bases; nucleotides not matched to a gene: 10. The CDR3 spells CASRLPSGTSNTGELFF. CDR3 sequence (DNA): TGTGCCAGCAGACTCCCCAGCGGGACTTCGAACACCGGGGAGCTGTTTTTT. Variable domain in full (rest from reference TRBV28 and TRBJ2-2): DVKVTQSSRYLVKRTGEKVFLECVQDMDHENMFWYRQDPGLGLRLIYFSYDVKMKEKGDIPEGYSVSREKKERFSLILESASTNQTSMYLCASRLPSGTSNTGELFFGEGSRLTVL.

The chain carries TRBV11-2 and TRBJ2-7; 14 positions agree with TRBD2. The V segment lost 5 bases and the J segment 3 bases; nucleotides outside the gene matches: 15. Germline lookup yields CDR1 SGHAT and CDR2 FQNNGV. The CDR3 covers 19 residues. CDR3 sequence: CASSPWMGTSGGVVYEQYF. The CDR3 nucleotides read TGTGCCAGCAGCCCCTGGATGGGGACTAGCGGGGGTGTCGTCTACGAGCAGTACTTC.

The V call is TRBV4-2, the J call TRBJ1-3; unclear D gene. Germline CDR1 reads LGHNA; CDR2 reads YNFKEQ. The CDR3 contains 18 residues. Trimming cost V 1 base and J 0 bases, with 16 bases left between them. The CDR3 here is CASSQVLSTGSSGNTIYF. CDR3 DNA: TGTGCCAGCAGCCAAGTCCTCTCGACTGGGAGCTCTGGAAACACCATATATTTT.

This clone appeared a few times. The chain recombines TRBV28 with TRBJ1-2, with D unclear. The CDR3 runs to 11 residues. Deletions cut 3 bases from V and 8 bases from J, with 7 bases between. Germline lookup yields CDR1 MDHEN and CDR2 SYDVKM. The CDR3 DNA is TGTGCCAGCAGTTTCCCGAGCGGCTACACCTTC. Protein product: CASSFPSGYTF.

This clone turned up a few times. In the same sample, other DNA sequences code for this CDR3. V usage is TRBV30 and J usage is TRBJ2-5, with 13 bases identical to TRBD2. J gave up 1 base and V 1 base, and 3 bases lay outside the gene matches. Germline V gene data show CDR1 as GTSNPN and CDR2 as SVGIG (reference sequence). The CDR3 loop spans 16 amino acids. The CDR3 spells CAWSGLAGGAQETQYF. The CDR3 bases are TGTGCCTGGAGTGGACTAGCGGGGGGTGCCCAAGAGACCCAGTACTTC.

This chain uses TRBV2 with TRBJ1-6; TRBD1 matches at 9 bases. CDR3 length: 15 amino acids. Germline loops: CDR1 SNHLY, CDR2 FYNNEI. The ends lost 8 bases at V and 7 bases at J; junction bases unmatched: 9. The CDR3 DNA sequence: TGTGCCAGCGGAACCCGGGACAGGGTAAATTCACCCCTCCACTTT. This gives the protein CASGTRDRVNSPLHF.

This chain uses TRBV4-1 with TRBJ1-4; the match to TRBD1 covers 8 bases. V lost 0 bases, J lost 4 bases, and 7 bases stayed unmatched. This CDR3 has 17 amino acids. Germline assignment: CDR1 MGHRA and CDR2 YSYEKL. In nucleotides, the CDR3 is TGCGCCAGCAGCCAAGAGGGGACAGGCAGGGGTAATGAAAAACTGTTTTTT. Translation gives CASSQEGTGRGNEKLFF.

Remarks on this clone: Different DNA sequences within this sample yield the same CDR3. V usage is TRBV11-2 and J usage is TRBJ1-1; no clear D. Germline lookup yields CDR1 SGHAT and CDR2 FQNNGV. V was trimmed by 3 bases and J by 2 bases, leaving 4 bases between them. The CDR3 length is 12 residues. CDR3 nucleotide sequence: TGTGCCAGCAGCTTGAGCAACACTGAAGCTTTCTTT. It translates to CASSLSNTEAFF.

The chain employs TRBV7-2 and TRBJ1-1, with D maybe TRBD1 (6 bases). The CDR3 runs 15 residues. Germline V gives CDR1 SGHTA, CDR2 FQGNSA. V shed 5 bases and J shed 2 bases, with 15 bases lying between them. The DNA of the CDR3 is TGTGCCAGCAGCCCGGGGACAACTATTAACACTGAAGCTTTCTTT. Translation gives CASSPGTTINTEAFF.

The chain recombines TRBV15 with TRBJ2-7; 9 nucleotides agree with TRBD1. The germline gives CDR1 LNHNV, CDR2 YYDKDF (reference sequence). This CDR3 has 15 residues. With 3 bases clipped from V and 4 bases from J, the junction kept 7 bases outside the gene matches. This chain's CDR3 is CATSSSTGGDYEQYF. The CDR3 coding sequence is TGTGCCACCAGCAGTAGTACAGGGGGCGATTACGAGCAGTACTTC.

The chain carries TRBV7-9 and TRBJ2-3; 7 nucleotides line up with TRBD2. The germline V gene has CDR1 SEHNR and CDR2 FQNEAQ (reference sequence). After removal of 4 bases from V and 2 bases from J, the junction contained 12 bases not matched to a gene. CDR3 length: 17 residues. Here the CDR3 reads CASSSRMGLAVTDTQYF. As DNA, the CDR3 is TGTGCCAGCAGCTCCAGGATGGGCCTAGCGGTCACAGATACGCAGTATTTT.

The CDR3 DNA sequence: TGTGTCAGAAGCGGCACACCAGCTAACTATGGCTACACCTTC. Protein sequence: CVRSGTPANYGYTF. V gene TRBV7-5 combines with J gene TRBJ1-2; no DNA check was done on the table's D call, TRBD1. TRBV7-5 is classified as a pseudogene. This CDR3 spans 14 amino acids.

J is TRBJ2-3 and V is TRBV27; D gene unclear. CDR3 length: 15 residues. The V gene's germline CDR1 is MNHEY and CDR2 SMNVEV (reference sequence). Trimming removed 5 bases at V and 0 bases at J, with 12 bases between. This CDR3 reads CASSATEPSTDTQYF. CDR3 in DNA: TGTGCCAGCAGTGCTACAGAACCTAGCACAGATACGCAGTATTTT.

This clone was recorded only once. The chain uses TRBV10-3 and TRBJ1-1; D might be TRBD1 (5 bases). Germline values: CDR1 ENHRY, CDR2 SYGVKD. The CDR3 consists of 14 residues. The ends were cut back, 2 bases at V and 4 bases at J, with 11 bases in the middle. Written as DNA, the CDR3 is TGTGCCATCAGTGAGGCCAGGGTAGGCACTGAAGCTTTCTTT. It encodes CAISEARVGTEAFF.

This clone was recorded once. The chain uses TRBV14 and TRBJ1-3; D not resolved. This CDR3 contains 13 residues. V was shortened by 6 bases and J by 2 bases, with 8 bases between the two germline ends. Germline CDR1 reads SGHDN; CDR2 reads FVKESK. The DNA of the CDR3 is TGTGCCAGCAGTTACGGGGCTGGAAACACCATATATTTT. Protein sequence: CASSYGAGNTIYF.

The CDR3 sequence: CSASKGRLNEKLFF. The CDR3 nucleotides are TGCAGTGCTAGTAAGGGGCGACTTAATGAAAAACTGTTTTTT. This rearrangement joins TRBV20-1 to TRBJ1-4, with D perhaps matching TRBD1 (5 bases). CDR1 is DFQATT, CDR2 SNEGSKA, per germline (reference sequence). V dropped 3 bases and J dropped 4 bases, with 12 bases sitting between them. There are 14 residues in the CDR3.

The chain links TRBV18 to TRBJ1-3; D remains ambiguous. Germline CDR1 reads KGHSH; CDR2 reads LQKENI. CDR3 length: 17 residues. V shed 1 base and J shed 0 bases, with 13 bases lying between them. The CDR3 sequence: CASSPRGAGNSGNTIYF. The DNA for the CDR3 is TGTGCCAGCTCACCACGTGGCGCGGGCAACTCTGGAAACACCATATATTTT.

This clone appeared a few times. The V call is TRBV20-1, the J call TRBJ1-5, with a tentative D call TRBD1 (5 bases). This CDR3 comprises 16 residues. V lost 3 bases and J 4 bases, leaving 19 bases between the germline ends. Germline CDR1 and CDR2: DFQATT and SNEGSKA (reference sequence). The CDR3 DNA is TGCAGTGCTAGTGGTTGGGGGGGAACAATGAATCAGCCCCAGCATTTT. Its translation is CSASGWGGTMNQPQHF.

The chain joins TRBV24-1 to TRBJ1-5; perhaps TRBD1 as D (6 bases). Trimming removed 7 bases at V and 5 bases at J, with 11 bases between. This CDR3 has 13 amino acids. Per the germline V gene, CDR1 is KGHDR and CDR2 is SFDVKD. The CDR3 sequence is CATSASGDQPQHF. The CDR3 nucleotides are TGTGCCACCAGCGCCTCAGGGGATCAGCCCCAGCATTTT.

This clone was counted only a few times. This chain joins TRBV28 and TRBJ1-2; 12 bases are shared with TRBD1. Germline CDR1 reads MDHEN; CDR2 reads SYDVKM. After removal of 4 bases from V and 6 bases from J, the junction contained 3 bases not matched to a gene. CDR3 size: 14 residues. In DNA form, the CDR3 reads TGTGCCAGCAGTTGGGGACAGGGGGCCAATGGCTACACCTTC. It yields the protein CASSWGQGANGYTF.

V usage is TRBV6-2 or TRBV6-3 and J usage is TRBJ1-1; D ambiguous. V dropped 5 bases and J dropped 4 bases, with 8 bases sitting between them. CDR1 is MNHEY, CDR2 SVGEGT, per germline. The CDR3 sequence is 12 residues long. CDR3 sequence: CASSITGTEAFF. CDR3 nucleotide sequence: TGTGCCAGCAGTATAACGGGCACTGAAGCTTTCTTT.

The chain has TRBV5-4 and TRBJ2-2; 10 bases map to TRBD1. This CDR3 is 15 amino acids long. CDR1 is SGHNT and CDR2 is YYREEE in the germline V gene (reference sequence). Trimming at V came to 4 bases and at J to 4 bases, leaving 4 bases not matched to a gene. For the CDR3, the DNA is TGTGCCAGCAGCCAGGGACAGGGGATCACCGGGGAGCTGTTTTTT. Translation: CASSQGQGITGELFF. Full variable domain (outside the CDR3, taken from reference TRBV5-4 and TRBJ2-2): ETGVTQSPTHLIKTRGQQVTLRCSSQSGHNTVSWYQQALGQGPQFIFQYYREEENGRGNFPPRFSGLQFPNYSSELNVNALELDDSALYLCASSQGQGITGELFFGEGSRLTVL.